The 31 T cell receptor beta chains below were found in one sample sequenced in a study of regulatory T cells in long-lasting Graves disease. Sample time point: persistent/refractory GD, antithyroid drugs over 5 years with positive TRAb. Extracted PBMC RNA gave rise to the TCR library. Building of the TCR beta libraries involved iRepertoire HTBI primers and Arm-PCR of CDR3 regions. TCRdb reprocessed the multiplex PCR reads with MiXCR, giving one entry per CDR3 protein. The sample lists about 470,000 distinct CDR3 sequences, roughly 21% occurring once. Sequencing was performed on peripheral blood mononuclear cells (PBMCs), taken when the disease was refractory, from a patient treated with antithyroid drugs. Source of these receptors: a female donor with Graves disease.

There are many counts of this clonotype. The chain employs TRBV2 and TRBJ1-1; D might be TRBD1 (5 bases). Germline V gene data show CDR1 as SNHLY and CDR2 as FYNNEI. This CDR3 is 13 amino acids long. V was cut by 6 bases and J by 0 bases, with 8 bases left in between. CDR3 sequence reads: CASREQVNTEAFF. CDR3 coding DNA: TGTGCCAGCAGGGAACAGGTGAACACTGAAGCTTTCTTT.

In its sample, this clonotype was seen a few times. The rearrangement joins TRBV19 to TRBJ2-2, with 7 bases that match TRBD2. CDR3 length: 14 amino acids. Germline V gene sequence: CDR1 LNHDA, CDR2 SQIVND (reference sequence). The J segment lost 6 bases and the V segment lost 3 bases, leaving 4 bases of the junction unmatched. In DNA, the CDR3 is TGTGCCAGTAGTATGGGCGGGGGACCCGGGGAGCTGTTTTTT. Translating it yields CASSMGGGPGELFF.

A word on this clonotype: With a much larger clone just one base away, this may be a read error. Because it lacks the conserved phenylalanine or tryptophan at the end, this CDR3 is likely a read error. This chain joins TRBV11-2 and TRBJ1-6, with a tentative D call TRBD1 (6 bases). V lost 1 base and J 3 bases, leaving 16 bases between the germline ends. The CDR3 totals 18 residues. Germline CDR1 SGHAT, CDR2 FQNNGV. DNA for the CDR3: TGTGCCAGCAGCTTAGTTCTGCACTGGACAGACTATAATTCACCCCTCCACTCT. Translated: CASSLVLHWTDYNSPLHS.

This sequence joins TRBV12-3 or TRBV12-4 and TRBJ1-6; no clear D. The CDR3 is 13 amino acids. The V gene lost 3 bases and the J gene lost 10 bases, with 10 bases spanning the gap. The CDR3 DNA reads as TGTGCCAGCAGTTTCTCTCCCCTGTCACCCCTCCACTTT. Translating it yields CASSFSPLSPLHF.

This clonotype has a count of ten or more. This chain uses TRBV11-2 with TRBJ1-2, with TRBD1 identical over 8 bases. CDR3 length: 16 residues. The V and J ends lost 5 bases and 4 bases, in that order; junction bases with no gene match: 12. Germline V CDR1 and CDR2: SGHAT, FQNNGV. The CDR3 is CASSPQDDRGPYGYTF. DNA of the CDR3: TGTGCCAGCAGCCCCCAGGACGACAGGGGACCCTATGGCTACACCTTC.

In regard to this clonotype: One base away lies a much larger clone, so this may be a sequencing read error. The final CDR3 position lacks the conserved phenylalanine or tryptophan, pointing to a likely read error. V is TRBV5-1 and J is TRBJ1-6; unclear D gene. CDR3 length equals 16 residues. The V end was cut by 0 bases, the J end by 6 bases, with 13 bases between. Germline CDR1 and CDR2: SGHRS and YFSETQ. In nucleotides, the CDR3 is TGCGCCAGCAGCTTGGGGCAGCCAGCGGGTAATTCACCCCTCCACCTT. It codes for CASSLGQPAGNSPLHL.

This clonotype was seen more than once but under ten times. The chain employs TRBV7-2 and TRBJ1-6; 7 bases align to TRBD1. CDR1 is SGHTA and CDR2 is FQGNSA in the germline V gene. The ends lost 1 base at V and 8 bases at J; junction bases unmatched: 8. The CDR3 sequence is 16 residues long. CDR3 coding DNA: TGTGCCAGCAGCTTAGGGTATGGCAGGGGGGATTCACCCCTCCACTTT. As protein: CASSLGYGRGDSPLHF.

The V call is TRBV9, the J call TRBJ2-7; TRBD2 might be the D (5 bases). The ends were cut back, 0 bases at V and 3 bases at J, with 13 bases in the middle. Germline V gene sequence: CDR1 SGDLS, CDR2 YYNGEE. The CDR3 sequence is 15 residues long. The CDR3 region is CASSVGEGSGYEQYF. Here the CDR3 DNA reads TGTGCCAGCAGCGTAGGCGAGGGTAGTGGCTACGAGCAGTACTTC.

Concerning this clonotype itself: A much larger clone lies one base from this, so it may be a read error. The V call is TRBV7-2, the J call TRBJ2-7; D is uncertain. This CDR3 is built from 15 residues. Trimming pared 2 bases from V and 2 bases from J, leaving 13 bases between. Per the germline V gene, CDR1 is SGHTA and CDR2 is FQGNSA. The CDR3: CASSLTAGSPYEQYF. The CDR3 DNA reads TGTGCCAGCAGCTTAACGGCAGGCAGCCCCTACGAGCAGTACTTC.

The CDR3 protein is CASSGRDRGNGYTF. The DNA of the CDR3 is TGTGCCAGTAGTGGTCGGGACAGGGGGAACGGCTACACCTTC. J is TRBJ1-2 and V is TRBV19, with 11 bases fitting TRBD1. CDR3 length: 14 residues. J gave up 8 bases and V 5 bases, and 7 bases lay outside the gene matches. Germline CDR1 reads LNHDA; CDR2 reads SQIVND (reference sequence).

The V and J genes are TRBV7-9 and TRBJ2-1; D ambiguous. In germline, CDR1 is SEHNR, CDR2 FQNEAQ (reference sequence). Trimming removed 2 bases from V and 10 bases from J, with 6 bases in between. This CDR3 is 11 amino acids long. This CDR3 reads CASSLSLEQFF. The CDR3 DNA is TGTGCCAGCAGCTTATCCCTCGAGCAGTTCTTC.

This clonotype was picked up a small number of times. This sequence joins TRBV5-1 and TRBJ2-7; TRBD2 aligns across 8 bases. CDR1 and CDR2 from the germline V gene are SGHRS and YFSETQ. Unmatched junction bases numbered 9, after V lost 3 bases and J lost 4 bases. The CDR3 totals 15 residues. This CDR3 reads CASSSLRGRLYEQYF. The CDR3 region has the DNA TGCGCCAGCAGCTCCCTCCGCGGGAGGTTGTACGAGCAGTACTTC.

This clonotype was recorded a few times. The chain uses TRBV12-3 or TRBV12-4 and TRBJ2-7; a possible D gene is TRBD1 (5 bases). There are 13 residues in the CDR3. V was shortened by 6 bases and J by 4 bases, with 13 bases between the two germline ends. The CDR3 sequence is CASSRSTVYEQYF. As DNA, the CDR3 is TGTGCCAGCAGCCGATCGACAGTGTACGAGCAGTACTTC.

This clonotype was seen repeatedly, ten times or more. This sequence joins TRBV11-2 and TRBJ2-2, with TRBD2 matching 16 bases. The CDR3 extends over 18 amino acids. Germline assignment: CDR1 SGHAT and CDR2 FQNNGV. With V trimmed by 5 bases and J by 6 bases, 9 bases remained unmatched. As DNA, the CDR3 is TGTGCCAGCAGCGAAACGGGACTAGCGGGAGGGCCTCCCGGGGAGCTGTTTTTT. Its protein product is CASSETGLAGGPPGELFF.

This clonotype was seen repeatedly, ten times or more. CDR3 amino acids: CASTGQEHEQYF. DNA for the CDR3: TGTGCCAGCACGGGACAAGAACACGAGCAGTACTTC. The V call is TRBV2, the J call TRBJ2-7, with D perhaps matching TRBD1 (6 bases). Trimming took 7 bases from V and 5 from J, leaving 12 bases between them. CDR3 length equals 12 residues. Germline V gene sequence: CDR1 SNHLY, CDR2 FYNNEI.

The J gene is TRBJ2-1, the V gene TRBV6-1, with 8 nucleotides matching TRBD1. Per germline, CDR1 MNHNS and CDR2 SASEGT. This CDR3 spans 13 amino acids. After removal of 6 bases from V and 8 bases from J, the junction contained 6 bases not matched to a gene. Here the CDR3 DNA reads TGTGCCAGCAGGCTGGACAGGGTTGATGAGCAGTTCTTC. This gives the protein CASRLDRVDEQFF.

V usage is TRBV20-1 and J usage is TRBJ2-2, with 7 bases fitting TRBD1. The CDR3 length is 14 residues. The V segment lost 2 bases and the J segment 0 bases; nucleotides outside the gene matches: 0. The germline V gene encodes CDR1 DFQATT and CDR2 SNEGSKA (reference sequence). The CDR3 coding sequence is TGCAGTGCTAGACAGGGGGCGAACACCGGGGAGCTGTTTTTT. It specifies CSARQGANTGELFF.

J is TRBJ1-6 and V is TRBV20-1, with a weak D call TRBD1 (5 bases). With 2 bases removed from V and 9 bases from J, the gap between germline ends came to 20 bases. The CDR3 runs 16 residues. Germline V gene data show CDR1 as DFQATT and CDR2 as SNEGSKA (reference sequence). The CDR3 DNA reads TGCAGTGCTAGAAATCGGAGGGGTACCCTTCGTTCACCCCTCCACTTT. Translated: CSARNRRGTLRSPLHF.

In its sample, this clonotype was seen many times. This chain joins TRBV28 and TRBJ1-1; tentatively, D is TRBD1 (5 bases). The germline V gene encodes CDR1 MDHEN and CDR2 SYDVKM. The CDR3 runs 14 residues. The V end was cut by 6 bases, the J end by 1 base, with 12 bases between. The chain's CDR3 is CASSLRTGNTEAFF. DNA for the CDR3: TGTGCCAGCAGCCTGCGAACAGGGAACACTGAAGCTTTCTTT. Filled out from reference TRBV28 and TRBJ1-1, the complete variable domain reads DVKVTQSSRYLVKRTGEKVFLECVQDMDHENMFWYRQDPGLGLRLIYFSYDVKMKEKGDIPEGYSVSREKKERFSLILESASTNQTSMYLCASSLRTGNTEAFFGQGTRLTVV.

Only a few counts were recorded for this clonotype. The rearrangement joins TRBV3-1 to TRBJ1-5; D uncertain. The CDR3 runs to 13 residues. CDR1 is LGHDT, CDR2 YNNKEL, per germline (reference sequence). Trimming stripped 0 bases from V and 7 bases from J, with 7 bases between. CDR3 nucleotide sequence: TGTGCCAGCAGCCAAGATCTGGTACAGCCCCAGCATTTT. Translated: CASSQDLVQPQHF.

The chain links TRBV20-1 to TRBJ1-1; no reliable D call. Between the trimmed V and J ends, which lost 5 bases and 0 bases, there was a span of 10 bases. This CDR3 is 13 amino acids long. CDR1 and CDR2 (germline): DFQATT, SNEGSKA (reference sequence). CDR3: CSAGLTVNTEAFF. For the CDR3, the DNA is TGCAGTGCTGGGCTGACTGTGAACACTGAAGCTTTCTTT.

This clonotype turned up a few times. The gene calls are TRBV27 and TRBJ2-7; either TRBD1 or TRBD2 may fit D (5 bases each). V was cut by 5 bases and J by 2 bases, with 22 bases left in between. This CDR3 has 17 residues. CDR1 and CDR2 from the germline V gene are MNHEY and SMNVEV (reference sequence). The DNA of the CDR3 is TGTGCCAGCAGTCCTAATCCCCGGACACGGAGGACCTACGAGCAGTACTTC. This sequence encodes CASSPNPRTRRTYEQYF.

This clonotype was found many times. This rearrangement joins TRBV10-3 to TRBJ1-2; TRBD1 is a possible D gene (5 bases). Germline assignment: CDR1 ENHRY and CDR2 SYGVKD. V lost 3 bases and J lost 4, with 18 bases in between. CDR3 length: 16 residues. CDR3: CAISDGEKGLVYGYTF. Written as DNA, the CDR3 is TGTGCCATCAGTGACGGGGAAAAGGGGCTGGTCTATGGCTACACCTTC.

This clonotype was picked up a small number of times. The V call is TRBV30, the J call TRBJ2-2; D unclear. CDR3 length equals 13 residues. Germline V gene sequence: CDR1 GTSNPN, CDR2 SVGIG (reference sequence). Trimming cost V 3 bases and J 6 bases, with 11 bases left between them. The CDR3 here is CAWRFRVSGELFF. CDR3 nucleotides: TGTGCCTGGAGATTTCGGGTTTCCGGGGAGCTGTTTTTT.

At least ten counts were recorded for this clonotype. The chain carries TRBV28 and TRBJ2-4, with a weak D call TRBD1 (6 bases). Trimming left V 8 bases short and J 0 bases short, with 17 bases between. The CDR3 has 16 residues. Looked up from germline, CDR1 is MDHEN and CDR2 is SYDVKM. CDR3 sequence (DNA): TGTGCCAGCGGATCAGGGGCGGCCATAGCCAAAAACATTCAGTACTTC. Protein: CASGSGAAIAKNIQYF.

V is TRBV20-1 and J is TRBJ1-1; D not certain. Germline lookup yields CDR1 DFQATT and CDR2 SNEGSKA (reference sequence). This CDR3 contains 14 residues. Trimming stripped 0 bases from V and 1 base from J, with 9 bases between. The CDR3 region has the DNA TGCAGTGCTAGAGATCGAGTCGCGAACACTGAAGCTTTCTTT. Amino acid sequence: CSARDRVANTEAFF.

This clonotype was picked up one time. J is TRBJ2-7 and V is TRBV20-1; 12 bases agree with TRBD2. CDR1 and CDR2 from the germline V gene are DFQATT and SNEGSKA (reference sequence). This CDR3 is built from 20 residues. The ends lost 3 bases at V and 7 bases at J; junction bases unmatched: 25. DNA of the CDR3: TGCAGTGCTAGGGAAACACCGGGACGTCAGACTAGCGGGAGTTCTAGGGAGCAGTACTTC. It yields the protein CSARETPGRQTSGSSREQYF.

The CDR3 DNA sequence: TGCAGCGTCGTCTTCTACAGGGGGCTTAATTCACCCCTCCACTTT. Amino acid sequence: CSVVFYRGLNSPLHF. V usage is TRBV29-1 and J usage is TRBJ1-6; the match to TRBD1 covers 9 bases. This CDR3 is built from 15 residues. The germline V gene encodes CDR1 SQVTM and CDR2 ANQGSEA. V trimming: 6 bases; J trimming: 6 bases; junction bases outside the gene matches: 9.

This clonotype turned up a few times. This sequence joins TRBV2 and TRBJ1-2; TRBD1 aligns across 12 bases. CDR3 length equals 14 residues. CDR1 is SNHLY and CDR2 is FYNNEI in the germline V gene. Trimming took 10 bases from V and 8 from J; bases not matched to a gene: 11. The chain's CDR3 is CAIRGGQGAPGYTF. Written as DNA, the CDR3 is TGTGCCATCCGGGGGGGACAGGGGGCGCCGGGCTACACCTTC.

This clonotype appeared many times. V usage is TRBV28 and J usage is TRBJ1-5; D perhaps matches TRBD1 (6 bases). CDR1 and CDR2 (germline): MDHEN, SYDVKM. This CDR3 has 15 amino acids. V shed 4 bases and J shed 7 bases, with 17 bases lying between them. DNA for the CDR3: TGTGCCAGCAGTTCTCTACAGGGCACCGACCAGCCCCAGCATTTT. It specifies CASSSLQGTDQPQHF.

In this sample, this clonotype turned up many times. V is TRBV6-5 and J is TRBJ2-5, with a possible D match to TRBD2 (5 bases). CDR1 and CDR2 from the germline V gene are MNHEY and SVGAGI. The germline V and J ends were trimmed by 4 bases and 0 bases, with 9 bases remaining between them. This CDR3 contains 14 residues. CDR3 nucleotide sequence: TGTGCCAGCAGTTCGTTGGACTACCAAGAGACCCAGTACTTC. Residues: CASSSLDYQETQYF.